The rows below give T cell receptor beta chains drawn from one sample of a study of shared clonotypes between healthy human individuals. Sequencing used immunoSEQ multiplex PCR; TCRdb keeps in-frame clones, though not all of them. The repertoire holds some 2,400,000 clones, with approximately 94% as singletons. The sample comprised naive CD4+ T cells sorted from blood. All receptors derive from a man in his late teens or twenties in good health. Each CDR3 is given without its conserved first and last residue. Rows may omit the clone size; those that give it use once, few, many or a size class.

TRBV10-1	NA	ASSETRGGLYGYT
TRBV11-2	NA	ASSQPPSGTSTDTQY
TRBV4-1	NA	ASSLAGSYNEQF
TRBV7-2	NA	ASSHGPLGTEAF
TRBV5-1	NA	ASSLALAGEGEQF
TRBV9	NA	ASSVVQGAPGANVLT
TRBV4-1	few	ASSLLPVEAPLH
TRBV6-4	NA	ASSPGQGNTGELF
TRBV7-7	NA	ASSLDSTDTQY
TRBV6-6	NA	ASSYSVREGLNEQY
TRBV7-2	NA	ASSPIAGSNIQY
TRBV19	once	ASSLSTGELF
TRBV5-6	NA	ASSLDSSGNTIY
TRBV18	NA	ASSPLGGPST
TRBV9	NA	ASSALAGGFYEQY
TRBV7-9	NA	ASSTRTGPILDYGYT
TRBV9	NA	ASRLGAGGELF
TRBV4-1	NA	ASSQAGLSYNEQF
TRBV5-6	NA	ASMARLFTEAF
TRBV5-1	NA	ASSLEGSRGQETQY
TRBV19	NA	ASSLPVGGNSPLH
TRBV30	NA	AWTQGIYNEQF
TRBV29-1	NA	SVEGWGAYGYT
TRBV5-1	NA	ASSLSPTGDTEAF
TRBV7-8	NA	ASSFQYGRGYEQY
TRBV29-1	NA	SVGVTPTDTQY
TRBV29-1	NA	SVEDQEGAYEQY
TRBV6-9	NA	ASSYSKSYRNEQF
TRBV25-1	NA	ASSNRANTGELF
TRBV7-2	NA	ASSFGQGSNQPQH
TRBV6-6	NA	ASTADRVDADTQY
TRBV10-3	NA	AIARGEWAPPGYT
TRBV7-2	NA	ASGTGTGVHSPLH
TRBV28	NA	ASKGRDYGYT
TRBV9	NA	ASSVGPGNSPLH
TRBV7-2	NA	ASSLVGTGSNQPQH
TRBV10-3	NA	ASGQGAFSGELF
TRBV10-3	NA	AISGLAGGFTDTQY
TRBV5-8	NA	ASSFLRGRNTIY
TRBV5-4	NA	ASSPGQGAYEQY